This T cell receptor beta chain was sequenced for a study of OX40 agonist ivuxolimab in advanced cancers. Turning to the study itself: Patients received ivuxolimab, an agonistic anti-OX40 (CD134) antibody. Partial responses were recorded for three patients, including one with hepatocellular carcinoma and two with cutaneous melanoma.

Germline V CDR1 and CDR2: MNHNS, SASEGT. The CDR3 has 13 amino acids. V was shortened by 2 bases and J by 3 bases, with 8 bases between the two germline ends. General study findings and limits: Dose levels from 0.1 to 3.0 mg/kg saw CD4+ and CD8+ blood T cells expand clonally by week 6.

About this clone: What it recognizes is unknown.

Some clones are missing from TCRdb's copy, which holds only in-frame ones; the method was immunoSEQ multiplex PCR. This repertoire shows 65,000 to 80,000 clones, roughly 80% found once; its top ten account for around 6.7%. The source was CD4+ or CD8+ T cells sorted from blood, collected in a trial of the OX40 agonist ivuxolimab. This TCR came from an adult with an advanced solid tumor such as melanoma, head and neck, liver or kidney cancer. The V and J genes are TRBV6-1 and TRBJ2-7; D is ambiguous. CDR3 in amino acids: CASSERQYYEQYF. The CDR3 nucleotides are TGTGCCAGCAGTGAAAGGCAGTACTACGAGCAGTACTTC.